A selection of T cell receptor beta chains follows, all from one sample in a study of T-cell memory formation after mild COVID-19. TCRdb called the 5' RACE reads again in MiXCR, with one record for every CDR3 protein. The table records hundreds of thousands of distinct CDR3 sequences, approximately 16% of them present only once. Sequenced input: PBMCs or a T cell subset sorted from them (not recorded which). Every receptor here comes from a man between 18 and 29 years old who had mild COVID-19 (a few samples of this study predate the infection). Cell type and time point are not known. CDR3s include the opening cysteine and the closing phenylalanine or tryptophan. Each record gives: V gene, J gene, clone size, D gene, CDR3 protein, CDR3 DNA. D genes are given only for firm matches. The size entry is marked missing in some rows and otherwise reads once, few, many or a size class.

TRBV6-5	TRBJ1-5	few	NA	CASSYSAGASQPQHF	TGTGCCAGCAGTTACTCAGCAGGGGCAAGCCAGCCCCAGCATTTT
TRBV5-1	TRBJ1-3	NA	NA	CASSLAGRPSSGNTIYF	TGCGCCAGCAGCTTGGCCGGGAGACCATCCTCTGGAAACACCATATATTTT
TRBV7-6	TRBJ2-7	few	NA	CASSDGFSTFYEQYF	TGTGCCAGCAGCGACGGCTTCTCGACCTTCTACGAGCAGTACTTC
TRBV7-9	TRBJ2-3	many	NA	CASSYPPGHLTDTQYF	TGTGCCAGCAGCTACCCGCCCGGACACCTCACAGATACGCAGTATTTT
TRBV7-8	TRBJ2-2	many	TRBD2	CASSPRLAPTGELFF	TGTGCCAGCAGCCCACGACTAGCTCCCACCGGGGAGCTGTTTTTT
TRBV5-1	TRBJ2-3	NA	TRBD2	CASRKAGANTQYF	TGCGCCAGCAGGAAAGCGGGGGCAAATACGCAGTATTTT
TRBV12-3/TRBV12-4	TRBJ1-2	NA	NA	CASRLAGGNGGYTF	TGTGCCAGCAGGCTCGCCGGGGGAAATGGGGGCTACACCTTC
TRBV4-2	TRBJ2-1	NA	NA	CASSQSGPSQGRTEQFF	TGTGCCAGCAGCCAATCGGGACCCTCTCAGGGGCGTACGGAGCAGTTCTTC
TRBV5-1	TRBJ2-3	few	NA	CASSTLLATDTQYF	TGCGCCAGCAGCACCCTCCTAGCGACAGATACGCAGTATTTT
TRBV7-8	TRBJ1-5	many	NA	CASSLALYSRGNQPQHF	TGTGCCAGCAGCTTAGCGTTATACAGCCGTGGCAATCAGCCCCAGCATTTT
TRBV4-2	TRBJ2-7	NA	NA	CASSQVPGQSHEQYF	TGTGCCAGCAGCCAAGTTCCCGGACAGTCCCACGAGCAGTACTTC
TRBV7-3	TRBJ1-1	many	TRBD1	CASSRGGLLNTEAFF	TGTGCCAGCAGCCGAGGGGGCCTTTTGAACACTGAAGCTTTCTTT
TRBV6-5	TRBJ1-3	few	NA	CASSYPSGLSGNTIYF	TGTGCCAGCAGTTACCCCAGTGGGCTCTCTGGAAACACCATATATTTT
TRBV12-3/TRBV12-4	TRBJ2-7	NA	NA	CASSRGGSNYEQYF	TGTGCCAGCAGCCGTGGGGGCAGCAACTACGAGCAGTACTTC
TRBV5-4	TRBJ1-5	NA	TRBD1	CASSIQGSNQPQHF	TGTGCCAGCAGCATACAGGGGAGCAATCAGCCCCAGCATTTT
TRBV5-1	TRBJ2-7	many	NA	CASSLAGTPEQYF	TGCGCCAGCAGCTTGGCCGGCACTCCTGAGCAGTACTTC
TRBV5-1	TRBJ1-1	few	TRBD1	CASSPDRGTTEAFF	TGCGCCAGCAGCCCCGACAGGGGGACGACTGAAGCTTTCTTT
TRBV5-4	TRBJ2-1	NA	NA	CASSPPGVLSNNEQFF	TGTGCCAGCAGCCCCCCGGGAGTCTTGTCGAACAATGAGCAGTTCTTC
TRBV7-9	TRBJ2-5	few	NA	CASSTTQGVETQYF	TGTGCCAGCAGCACCACACAGGGTGTGGAGACCCAGTACTTC
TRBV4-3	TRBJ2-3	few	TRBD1	CASSQTGGALNTQYF	TGCGCCAGCAGCCAGACAGGGGGCGCATTAAATACGCAGTATTTT
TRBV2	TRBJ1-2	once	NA	CASSSQGPANYGYTF	TGTGCCAGCAGTTCACAGGGCCCGGCTAACTATGGCTACACCTTC
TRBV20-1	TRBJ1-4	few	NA	CSAREIATNEKLFF	TGCAGTGCGAGGGAGATCGCAACTAATGAAAAACTGTTTTTT
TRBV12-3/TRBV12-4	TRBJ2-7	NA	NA	CASTTTATYEQYF	TGTGCCAGCACCACTACAGCCACCTACGAGCAGTACTTC
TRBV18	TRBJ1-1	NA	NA	CASSPTTGGTEAFF	TGTGCCAGCTCACCGACGACAGGTGGGACTGAAGCTTTCTTT
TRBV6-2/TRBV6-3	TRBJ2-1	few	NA	CASRTGPGQFF	TGTGCCAGCAGAACCGGGCCCGGACAGTTCTTC
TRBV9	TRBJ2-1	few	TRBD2	CASSLSGGRYNEQFF	TGTGCCAGCAGCTTAAGCGGGGGACGGTACAATGAGCAGTTCTTC
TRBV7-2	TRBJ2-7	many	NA	CASSTTYEQYF	TGTGCCAGCAGCACCACCTACGAGCAGTACTTC
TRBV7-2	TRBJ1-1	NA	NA	CASSSQGITEAFF	TGTGCCAGCAGTTCACAGGGTATCACTGAAGCTTTCTTT
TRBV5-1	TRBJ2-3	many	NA	CASRRGHSGDTQYF	TGCGCCAGCCGTAGAGGGCATTCCGGAGATACGCAGTATTTT
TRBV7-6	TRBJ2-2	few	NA	CASSLWNGELFF	TGTGCCAGCAGCTTATGGAACGGGGAGCTGTTTTTT
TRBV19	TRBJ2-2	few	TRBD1	CASSRGQGRLDTGELFF	TGTGCCAGTAGTAGGGGACAGGGGAGGCTCGACACCGGGGAGCTGTTTTTT
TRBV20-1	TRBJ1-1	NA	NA	CSAGRVNTEAFF	TGCAGTGCCGGCAGGGTGAACACTGAAGCTTTCTTT
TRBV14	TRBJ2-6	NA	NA	CASRPTLHSGANVLTF	TGTGCCAGCAGACCGACACTCCACTCTGGGGCCAACGTCCTGACTTTC
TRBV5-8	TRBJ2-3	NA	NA	CASSLNRDPDTQYF	TGTGCCAGCAGCTTGAACAGGGACCCAGATACGCAGTATTTT
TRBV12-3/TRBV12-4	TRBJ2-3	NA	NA	CASSPRAGGLMDTQYF	TGTGCCAGCAGTCCTCGGGCCGGGGGCTTGATGGATACGCAGTATTTT
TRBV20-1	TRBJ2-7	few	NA	CSAILLARKREQYF	TGCAGTGCTATCCTCCTAGCGAGAAAAAGGGAGCAGTACTTC
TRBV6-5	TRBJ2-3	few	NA	CASTQGASTDTQYF	TGTGCCAGCACCCAGGGAGCAAGCACAGATACGCAGTATTTT
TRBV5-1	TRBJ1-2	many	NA	CASSLVAKGLSGYTF	TGCGCCAGCAGCTTGGTGGCCAAGGGGTTGTCGGGCTACACCTTC
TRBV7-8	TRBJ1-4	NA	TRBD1	CASSLETGEVREKLFF	TGTGCCAGCAGCTTAGAAACAGGGGAAGTGAGAGAAAAACTGTTTTTT
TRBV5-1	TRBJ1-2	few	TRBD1	CASSLGSQGECTF	TGCGCCAGCAGCTTGGGGTCACAGGGGGAGTGCACCTTC
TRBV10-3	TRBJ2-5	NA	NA	CAISVTAETQYF	TGTGCCATCAGTGTTACAGCAGAGACCCAGTACTTC
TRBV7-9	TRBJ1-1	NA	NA	CASSLGQSLTEAFF	TGTGCCAGCAGCTTAGGACAGTCCCTCACTGAAGCTTTCTTT
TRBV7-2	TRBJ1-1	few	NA	CASSAYSVNTEAFF	TGTGCCAGCAGCGCATACAGCGTAAACACTGAAGCTTTCTTT
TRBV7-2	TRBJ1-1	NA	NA	CASSLGGWGTEAFF	TGTGCCAGCAGCTTAGGTGGGTGGGGCACTGAAGCTTTCTTT
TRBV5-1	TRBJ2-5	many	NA	CASARAYQETQYF	TGCGCATCAGCTAGGGCGTACCAAGAGACCCAGTACTTC
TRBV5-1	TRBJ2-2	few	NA	CASSPDGVNTGELFF	TGCGCCAGCAGCCCGGACGGGGTTAACACCGGGGAGCTGTTTTTT
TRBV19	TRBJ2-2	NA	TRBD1	CASLFGQGTGELFF	TGTGCCAGTCTTTTCGGACAGGGGACCGGGGAGCTGTTTTTT
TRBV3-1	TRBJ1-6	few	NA	CASSIGSNSPLHF	TGTGCCAGCAGCATCGGTTCTAATTCACCCCTCCACTTT
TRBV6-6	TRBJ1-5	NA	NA	CASSSQPQHF	TGTGCCAGCAGTTCTCAGCCCCAGCATTTT
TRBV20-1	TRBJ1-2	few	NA	CSASHPGRDGYTF	TGCAGTGCTAGTCACCCAGGGCGGGATGGCTACACCTTC
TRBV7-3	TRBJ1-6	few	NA	CASSFTSDPSSPLHF	TGTGCCAGCAGCTTTACCTCCGACCCGTCTTCACCCCTCCACTTT
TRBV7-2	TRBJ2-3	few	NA	CASSLEVRPNGPHTQYF	TGTGCCAGCAGCTTAGAGGTCCGACCGAATGGGCCCCATACGCAGTATTTT
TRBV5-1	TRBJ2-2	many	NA	CASSLIVSGNTGELFF	TGCGCCAGCAGCTTGATTGTTAGCGGAAACACCGGGGAGCTGTTTTTT
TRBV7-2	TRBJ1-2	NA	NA	CASSLAVPGGYTF	TGTGCCAGCAGCTTAGCGGTGCCTGGGGGCTACACCTTC
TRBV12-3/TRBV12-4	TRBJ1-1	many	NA	CASSLADEAFF	TGTGCCAGCAGTTTAGCAGATGAAGCTTTCTTT
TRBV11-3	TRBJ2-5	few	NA	CASSSHRASETQYF	TGTGCCAGCAGCTCGCACAGGGCGTCCGAGACCCAGTACTTC